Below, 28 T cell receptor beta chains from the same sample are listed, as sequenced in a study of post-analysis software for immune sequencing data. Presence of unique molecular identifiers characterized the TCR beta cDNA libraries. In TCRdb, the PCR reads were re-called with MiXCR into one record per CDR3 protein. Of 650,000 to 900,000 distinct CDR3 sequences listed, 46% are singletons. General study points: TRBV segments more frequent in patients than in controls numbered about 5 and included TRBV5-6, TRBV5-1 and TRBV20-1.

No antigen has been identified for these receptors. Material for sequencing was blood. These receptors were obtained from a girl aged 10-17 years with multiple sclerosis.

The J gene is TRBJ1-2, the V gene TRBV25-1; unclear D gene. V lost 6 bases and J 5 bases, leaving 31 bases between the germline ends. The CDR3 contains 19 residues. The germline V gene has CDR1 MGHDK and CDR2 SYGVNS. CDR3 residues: CASSSELFLAGSVTYGYTF. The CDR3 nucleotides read TGTGCCAGCAGCAGTGAATTGTTTCTAGCGGGGTCCGTTACGTATGGCTACACCTTC.

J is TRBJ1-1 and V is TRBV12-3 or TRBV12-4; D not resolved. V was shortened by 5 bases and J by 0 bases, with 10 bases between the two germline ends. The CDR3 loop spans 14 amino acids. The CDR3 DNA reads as TGTGCCAGCAGTCCTCTTACCCTGAACACTGAAGCTTTCTTT. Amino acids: CASSPLTLNTEAFF.

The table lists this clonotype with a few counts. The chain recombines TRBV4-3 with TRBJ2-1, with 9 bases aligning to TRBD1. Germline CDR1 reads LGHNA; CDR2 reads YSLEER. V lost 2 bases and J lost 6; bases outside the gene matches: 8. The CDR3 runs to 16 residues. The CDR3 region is CASSQTGTGLSNEQFF. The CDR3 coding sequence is TGCGCCAGCAGCCAAACCGGGACAGGGTTGTCCAATGAGCAGTTCTTC.

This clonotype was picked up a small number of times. CDR3 region: CASSLEGQSSYEQYF. The CDR3 bases are TGCGCCAGCAGCTTGGAGGGCCAAAGCTCCTACGAGCAGTACTTC. The gene calls are TRBV5-1 and TRBJ2-7; D gene uncertain. Germline V CDR1 and CDR2: SGHRS, YFSETQ. This CDR3 comprises 15 residues. Trimming cost V 0 bases and J 0 bases, with 10 bases left between them.

The CDR3 DNA reads TGTGCCAGCACTCCCCCGGGAGTAGCCGATACGCAGTATTTT. As protein: CASTPPGVADTQYF. This chain links TRBV25-1 with TRBJ2-3, with TRBD2 as a possible D gene (6 bases). The CDR3 spans 14 residues. V shed 7 bases and J shed 6 bases, with 17 bases lying between them. The germline V gene has CDR1 MGHDK and CDR2 SYGVNS.

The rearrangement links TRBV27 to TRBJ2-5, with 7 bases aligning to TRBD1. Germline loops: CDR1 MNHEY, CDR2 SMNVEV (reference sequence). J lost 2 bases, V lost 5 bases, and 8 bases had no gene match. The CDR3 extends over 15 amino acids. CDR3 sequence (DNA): TGTGCCAGCAGTCCGCTGGGGACAGTACAAGAGACCCAGTACTTC. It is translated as CASSPLGTVQETQYF.

As DNA, the CDR3 is TGTGCCTGGACTGGCCAAACCAATCTAGGGTCCTACAATGAGCAGTTCTTC. This gives the protein CAWTGQTNLGSYNEQFF. The genes are TRBV30 and TRBJ2-1; D is uncertain. Looked up from germline, CDR1 is GTSNPN and CDR2 is SVGIG (reference sequence). The CDR3 extends over 17 amino acids. Trimming removed 4 bases from V and 1 base from J, with 20 bases in between.

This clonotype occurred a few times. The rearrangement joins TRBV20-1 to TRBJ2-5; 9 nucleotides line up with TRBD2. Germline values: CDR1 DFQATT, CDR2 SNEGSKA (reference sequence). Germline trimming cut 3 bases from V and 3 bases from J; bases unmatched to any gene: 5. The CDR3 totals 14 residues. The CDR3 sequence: CSASGGRAKETQYF. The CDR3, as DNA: TGCAGTGCTAGTGGCGGGAGGGCCAAAGAGACCCAGTACTTC.

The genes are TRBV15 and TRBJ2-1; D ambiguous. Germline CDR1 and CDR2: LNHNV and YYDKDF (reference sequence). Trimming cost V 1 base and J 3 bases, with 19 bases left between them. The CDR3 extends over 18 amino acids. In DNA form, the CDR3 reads TGTGCCACCAGCAGAGTTTCTCCGGATCCGCCTATCTACAATGAGCAGTTCTTC. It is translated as CATSRVSPDPPIYNEQFF.

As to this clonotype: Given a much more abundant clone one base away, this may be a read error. CDR3 DNA sequence: TGTGCCAGCAGTCGCCTAGCCTTCGAGCAGTACTTC. The encoded protein is CASSRLAFEQYF. The V and J genes are TRBV12-3 or TRBV12-4 and TRBJ2-7; TRBD2 is a possible D gene (5 bases). Trimming cost V 5 bases and J 6 bases, with 11 bases left between them. The CDR3 spans 12 residues.

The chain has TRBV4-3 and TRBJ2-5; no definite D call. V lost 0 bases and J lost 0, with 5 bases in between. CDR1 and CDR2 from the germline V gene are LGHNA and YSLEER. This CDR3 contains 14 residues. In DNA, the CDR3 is TGCGCCAGCAGCCAAGACAGGAACCAAGAGACCCAGTACTTC. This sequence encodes CASSQDRNQETQYF.

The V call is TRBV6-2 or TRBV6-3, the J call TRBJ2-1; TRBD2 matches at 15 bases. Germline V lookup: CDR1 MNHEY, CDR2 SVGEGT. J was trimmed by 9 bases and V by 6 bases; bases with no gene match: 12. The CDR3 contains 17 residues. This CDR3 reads CASRPGTSGRFGFEQFF. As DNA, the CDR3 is TGTGCCAGCAGACCCGGGACTAGCGGGAGGTTTGGTTTTGAGCAGTTCTTC.

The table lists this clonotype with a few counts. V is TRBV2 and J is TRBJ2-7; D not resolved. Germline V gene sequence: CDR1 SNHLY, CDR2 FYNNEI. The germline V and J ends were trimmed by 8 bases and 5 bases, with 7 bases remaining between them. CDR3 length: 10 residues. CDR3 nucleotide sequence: TGTGCCAGCCAAGGCCACGAGCAGTACTTC. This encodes CASQGHEQYF.

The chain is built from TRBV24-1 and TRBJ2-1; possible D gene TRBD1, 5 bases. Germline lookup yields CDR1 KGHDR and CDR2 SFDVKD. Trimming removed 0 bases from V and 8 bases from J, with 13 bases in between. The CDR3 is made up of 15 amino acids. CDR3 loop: CATSDLPAGSDEQFF. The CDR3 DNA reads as TGTGCCACCAGTGATTTGCCCGCAGGGTCCGATGAGCAGTTCTTC.

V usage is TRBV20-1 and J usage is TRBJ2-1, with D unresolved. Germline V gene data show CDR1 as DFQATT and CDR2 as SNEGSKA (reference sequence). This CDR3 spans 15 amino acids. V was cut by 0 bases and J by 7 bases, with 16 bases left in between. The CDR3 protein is CSARDGQQGYNEQFF. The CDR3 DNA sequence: TGCAGTGCTAGAGATGGCCAGCAAGGATATAATGAGCAGTTCTTC.

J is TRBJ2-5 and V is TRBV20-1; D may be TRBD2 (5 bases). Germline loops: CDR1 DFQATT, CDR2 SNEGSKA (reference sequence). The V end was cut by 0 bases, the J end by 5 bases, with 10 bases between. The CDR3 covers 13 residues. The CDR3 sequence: CSAREASWETQYF. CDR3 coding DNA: TGCAGTGCTAGAGAGGCTAGCTGGGAGACCCAGTACTTC.

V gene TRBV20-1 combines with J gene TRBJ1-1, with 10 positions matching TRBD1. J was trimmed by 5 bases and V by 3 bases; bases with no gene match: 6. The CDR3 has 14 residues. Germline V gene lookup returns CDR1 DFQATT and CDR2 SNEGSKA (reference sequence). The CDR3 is CSARGQGMGTEAFF. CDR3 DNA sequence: TGCAGTGCTAGGGGACAGGGGATGGGGACTGAAGCTTTCTTT.

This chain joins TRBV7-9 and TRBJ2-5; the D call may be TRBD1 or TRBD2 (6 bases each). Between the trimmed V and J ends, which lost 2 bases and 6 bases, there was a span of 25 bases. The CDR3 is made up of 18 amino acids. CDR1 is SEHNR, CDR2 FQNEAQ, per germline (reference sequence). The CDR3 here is CASSLSGRGWQGRKTQYF. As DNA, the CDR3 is TGTGCCAGCAGCTTATCTGGTCGAGGGTGGCAGGGGAGGAAGACCCAGTACTTC.

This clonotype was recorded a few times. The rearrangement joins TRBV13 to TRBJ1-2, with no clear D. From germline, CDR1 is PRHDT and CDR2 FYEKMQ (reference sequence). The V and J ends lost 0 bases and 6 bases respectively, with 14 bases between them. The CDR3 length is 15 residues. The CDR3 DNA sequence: TGTGCCAGCAGCTTAGGGATCTCAGCTATCGATGGCTACACCTTC. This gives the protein CASSLGISAIDGYTF. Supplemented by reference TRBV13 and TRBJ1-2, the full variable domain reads AAGVIQSPRHLIKEKRETATLKCYPIPRHDTVYWYQQGPGQDPQFLISFYEKMQSDKGSIPDRFSAQQFSDYHSELNMSSLELGDSALYFCASSLGISAIDGYTFGSGTRLTVV.

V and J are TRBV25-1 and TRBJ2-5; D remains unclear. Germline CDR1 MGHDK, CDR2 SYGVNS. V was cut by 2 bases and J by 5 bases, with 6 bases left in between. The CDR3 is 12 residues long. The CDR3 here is CASSENSETQYF. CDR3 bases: TGTGCCAGCAGTGAAAATAGCGAGACCCAGTACTTC.

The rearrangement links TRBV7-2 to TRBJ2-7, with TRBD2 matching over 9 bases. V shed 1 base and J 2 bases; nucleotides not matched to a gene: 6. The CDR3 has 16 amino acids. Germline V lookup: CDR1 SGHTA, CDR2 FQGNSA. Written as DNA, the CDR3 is TGTGCCAGCAGCTTAGGAGGCGGGAGGGCTCCCTACGAGCAGTACTTC. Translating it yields CASSLGGGRAPYEQYF. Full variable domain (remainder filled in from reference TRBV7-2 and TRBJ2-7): GAGVSQSPSNKVTEKGKDVELRCDPISGHTALYWYRQSLGQGLEFLIYFQGNSAPDKSGLPSDRFSAERTGGSVSTLTIQRTQQEDSAVYLCASSLGGGRAPYEQYFGPGTRLTVT.

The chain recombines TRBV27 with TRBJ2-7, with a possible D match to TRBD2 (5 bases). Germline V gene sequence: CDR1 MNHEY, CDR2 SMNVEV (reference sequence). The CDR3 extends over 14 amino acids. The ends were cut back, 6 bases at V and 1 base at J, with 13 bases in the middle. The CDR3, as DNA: TGTGCCAGCAGCGGCCGGGGTAGATCCTACGAGCAGTACTTC. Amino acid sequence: CASSGRGRSYEQYF.

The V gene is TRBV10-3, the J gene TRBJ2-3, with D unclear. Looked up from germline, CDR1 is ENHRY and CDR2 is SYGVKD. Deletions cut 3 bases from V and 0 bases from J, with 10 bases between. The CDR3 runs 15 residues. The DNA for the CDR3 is TGTGCCATCAGTGAATTCGAGGTTAGCACAGATACGCAGTATTTT. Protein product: CAISEFEVSTDTQYF.

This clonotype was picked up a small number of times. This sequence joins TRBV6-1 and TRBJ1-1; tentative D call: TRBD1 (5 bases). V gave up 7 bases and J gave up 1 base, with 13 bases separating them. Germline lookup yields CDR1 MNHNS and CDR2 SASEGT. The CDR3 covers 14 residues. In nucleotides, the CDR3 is TGTGCCAGCACTACGGGACCCGAGAACACTGAAGCTTTCTTT. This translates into CASTTGPENTEAFF.

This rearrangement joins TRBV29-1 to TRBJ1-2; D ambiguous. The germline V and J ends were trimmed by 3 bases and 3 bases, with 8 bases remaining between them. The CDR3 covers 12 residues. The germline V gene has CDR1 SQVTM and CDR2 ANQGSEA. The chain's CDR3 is CSVEGSDYGYTF. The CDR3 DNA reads TGCAGCGTTGAGGGTTCGGACTATGGCTACACCTTC.

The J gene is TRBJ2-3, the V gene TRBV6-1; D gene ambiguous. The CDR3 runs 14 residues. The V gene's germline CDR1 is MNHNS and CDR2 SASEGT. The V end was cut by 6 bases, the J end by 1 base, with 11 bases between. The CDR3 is CASRNLVRTDTQYF. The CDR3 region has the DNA TGTGCCAGCAGAAACCTAGTACGCACAGATACGCAGTATTTT.

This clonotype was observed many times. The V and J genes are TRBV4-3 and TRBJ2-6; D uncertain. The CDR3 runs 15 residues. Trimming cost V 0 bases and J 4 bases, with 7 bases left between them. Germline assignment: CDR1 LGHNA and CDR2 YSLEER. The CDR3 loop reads CASSQEQWGANVLTF. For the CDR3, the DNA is TGCGCCAGCAGCCAAGAACAGTGGGGGGCCAACGTCCTGACTTTC.

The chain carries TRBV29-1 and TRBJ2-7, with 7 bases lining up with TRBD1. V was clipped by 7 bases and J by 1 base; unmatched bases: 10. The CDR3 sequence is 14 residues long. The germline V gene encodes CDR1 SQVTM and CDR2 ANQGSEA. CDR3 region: CSAYSPGQSYEQYF. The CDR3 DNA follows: TGCAGCGCATATTCACCGGGACAGTCCTACGAGCAGTACTTC.